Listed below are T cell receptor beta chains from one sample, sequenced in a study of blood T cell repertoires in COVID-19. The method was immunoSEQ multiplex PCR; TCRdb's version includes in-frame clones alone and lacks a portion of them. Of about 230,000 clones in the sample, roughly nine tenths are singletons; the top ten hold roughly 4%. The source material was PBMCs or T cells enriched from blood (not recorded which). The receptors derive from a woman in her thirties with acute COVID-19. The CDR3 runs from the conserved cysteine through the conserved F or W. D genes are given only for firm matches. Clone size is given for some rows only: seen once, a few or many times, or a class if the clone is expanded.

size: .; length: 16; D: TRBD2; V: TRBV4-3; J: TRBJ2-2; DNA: TGCGCCAGCAGCTATGAAGCGGGGTTCGGCACCGGGGAGCTGTTTTTT; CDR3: CASSYEAGFGTGELFF
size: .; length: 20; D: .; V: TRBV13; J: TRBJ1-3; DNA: TGTGCCAGCAGCTTAAATCCGATCCGGGCTCCCTCCCGAGGGGGAAACACCATATATTTT; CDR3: CASSLNPIRAPSRGGNTIYF
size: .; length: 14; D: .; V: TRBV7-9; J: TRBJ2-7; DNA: TGTGCCAGCAGAGGGGGGGGCCCTTTATACGAGCAGTACTTC; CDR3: CASRGGGPLYEQYF
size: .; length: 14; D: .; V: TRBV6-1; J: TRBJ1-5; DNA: TGTGCCAGCAGTGACAGGGTTTATGGTCAGCCCCAGCATTTT; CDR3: CASSDRVYGQPQHF
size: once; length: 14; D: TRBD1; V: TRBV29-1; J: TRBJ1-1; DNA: TGCAGCGTCGACCCGACAGGGGGTTGGGCTGAAGCTTTCTTT; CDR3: CSVDPTGGWAEAFF
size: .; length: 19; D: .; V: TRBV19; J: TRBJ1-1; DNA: TGTGCCAGTAGTATAGGGAGACGCCTTCGAGACAGCCCGAACACTGAAGCTTTCTTT; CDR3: CASSIGRRLRDSPNTEAFF
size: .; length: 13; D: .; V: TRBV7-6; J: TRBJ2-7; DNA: TGTGCCAGCAGCTCCGGTAGTTTCCGCGAGCAGTACTTC; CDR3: CASSSGSFREQYF
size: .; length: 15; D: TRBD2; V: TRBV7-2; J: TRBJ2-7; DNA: TGTGCCAGCAGCCACCCTAGCGGGGGGGCTTACGAGCAGTACTTC; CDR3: CASSHPSGGAYEQYF
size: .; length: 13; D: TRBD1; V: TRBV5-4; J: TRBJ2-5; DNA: TGTGCCAGCAGTAGGGACAGGGAAGAGACCCAGTACTTC; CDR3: CASSRDREETQYF
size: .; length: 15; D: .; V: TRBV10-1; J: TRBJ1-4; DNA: TGCGCCAGCAGTGAGTTCCAGGGGAAACCTGAAAAACTGTTTTTT; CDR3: CASSEFQGKPEKLFF
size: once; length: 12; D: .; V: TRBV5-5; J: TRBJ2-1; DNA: TGTGCCAGCAGCTTGGACAACGATGAGCAGTTCTTC; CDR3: CASSLDNDEQFF
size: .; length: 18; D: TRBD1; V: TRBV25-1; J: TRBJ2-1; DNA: TGTGCCAGCAGTGGCCCCCCACTGACAGGGGATTGGAGAAATGAGCAGTTCTTC; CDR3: CASSGPPLTGDWRNEQFF
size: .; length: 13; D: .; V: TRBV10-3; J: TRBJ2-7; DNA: TGTGCCATTTCAGGGGCATCAACCTACGAGCAGTACTTC; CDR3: CAISGASTYEQYF
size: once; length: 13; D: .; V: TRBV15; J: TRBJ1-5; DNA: TGTGCCACCAGCAGGACAGTCAATCAGCCCCAGCATTTT; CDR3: CATSRTVNQPQHF
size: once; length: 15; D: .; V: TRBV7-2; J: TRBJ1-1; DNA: TGTGCCAGCAGCTTAGCGGCAGGGTCGAACACTGAAGCTTTCTTT; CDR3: CASSLAAGSNTEAFF
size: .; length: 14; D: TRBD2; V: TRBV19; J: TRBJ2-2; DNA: TGTGCCACCCCTAGCGGTCTGAACACCGGGGAGCTGTTTTTT; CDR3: CATPSGLNTGELFF
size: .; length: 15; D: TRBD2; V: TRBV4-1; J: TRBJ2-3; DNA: TGCGCCAGCATGCCTAGCGGGGGCCACACAGATACGCAGTATTTT; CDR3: CASMPSGGHTDTQYF
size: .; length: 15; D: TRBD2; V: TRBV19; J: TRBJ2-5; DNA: TGTGCCAGTAGTATCCCGGGACTAGCGGGGGAGACCCAGTACTTC; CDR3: CASSIPGLAGETQYF
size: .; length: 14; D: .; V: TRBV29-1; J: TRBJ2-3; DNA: TGCAGCTTATCATCAGGGGGGACCACAGATACGCAGTATTTT; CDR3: CSLSSGGTTDTQYF
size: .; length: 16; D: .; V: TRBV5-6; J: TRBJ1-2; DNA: TGTGCCAGCAGCCCCCAGGGAGGGGGTATCGGGTATGGCTACACCTTC; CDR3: CASSPQGGGIGYGYTF
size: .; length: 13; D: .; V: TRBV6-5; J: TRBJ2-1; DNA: TGTGCCAGCAGTATGCTAGAATACAATGAGCAGTTCTTC; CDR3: CASSMLEYNEQFF
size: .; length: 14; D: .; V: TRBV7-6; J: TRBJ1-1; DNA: TGTGCCAGCAGGAGTCCGGAGGACGGCACTGAAGCTTTCTTT; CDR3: CASRSPEDGTEAFF
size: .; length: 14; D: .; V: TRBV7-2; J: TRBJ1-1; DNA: TGTGCCAGCAGCTTTTCACAGAAGAACACTGAAGCTTTCTTT; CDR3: CASSFSQKNTEAFF
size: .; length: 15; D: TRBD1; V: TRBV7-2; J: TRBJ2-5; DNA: TGTGCCAGCAGCTCCCCGGGACAGGGGTCCGAGACCCAGTACTTC; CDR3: CASSSPGQGSETQYF
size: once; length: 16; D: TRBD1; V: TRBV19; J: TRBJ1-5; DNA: TGTGCCAGTGGACAGGGGGCTAGGTATAGCAATCAGCCCCAGCATTTT; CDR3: CASGQGARYSNQPQHF
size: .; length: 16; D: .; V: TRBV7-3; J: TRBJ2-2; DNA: TGTGCCAGCAGCTTAACCGGCCAGGTTGGCACCGGGGAGCTGTTTTTT; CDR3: CASSLTGQVGTGELFF
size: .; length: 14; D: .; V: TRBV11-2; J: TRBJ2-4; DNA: TGTGCCAGCAGGTCTCTAATAGCCAAAAACATTCAGTACTTC; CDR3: CASRSLIAKNIQYF
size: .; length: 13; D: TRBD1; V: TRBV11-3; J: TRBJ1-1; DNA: TGTGCCAGCGCTGAACTTCGGACAGGGCCCGCTTTCTTT; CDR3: CASAELRTGPAFF
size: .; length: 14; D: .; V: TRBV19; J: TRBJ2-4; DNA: TGTGCCAGTAGTATGAGCCGGGAGAGGAACATTCAGTACTTC; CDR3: CASSMSRERNIQYF
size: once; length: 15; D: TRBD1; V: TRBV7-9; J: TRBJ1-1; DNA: TGTGCCAGCAGCCCTACGACGCCGACAGGGGCTGGAGCTTTCTTT; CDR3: CASSPTTPTGAGAFF
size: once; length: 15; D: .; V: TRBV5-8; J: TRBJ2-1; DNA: TGTGCCAGCAGCTTAACCGCGGGGTTGTACAATGAGCAGTTCTTC; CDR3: CASSLTAGLYNEQFF
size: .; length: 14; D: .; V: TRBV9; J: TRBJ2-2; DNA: TGTGCCAGCAGCTCGTCAGTGAACACCGGGGAGCTGTTTTTT; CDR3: CASSSSVNTGELFF